This T cell receptor beta chain was identified during a study of shared clonotypes between healthy human individuals. Repertoires were generated with immunoSEQ multiplex PCR, while TCRdb's copy carries only in-frame clones and drops some. The data show some 380,000 clones, around 96% seen once. CDR3 length: 14 residues. Trimming at V came to 4 bases and at J to 1 base, leaving 5 bases not matched to a gene. Germline V gene data show CDR1 as SGHKS and CDR2 as YYEKEE (reference sequence). The source material was memory CD8+ T cells sorted from blood. Sample subset: CD45RO+ cells pooled with CCR7-negative TemRA cells. The TCR was taken from a man aged 30 to 39 in good health. The chain links TRBV5-5 to TRBJ2-7, with TRBD1 matching over 7 bases. This CDR3 is CASSPRDSSYEQYF. The CDR3 nucleotides read TGTGCCAGCAGCCCCCGGGACAGTTCCTACGAGCAGTACTTC.